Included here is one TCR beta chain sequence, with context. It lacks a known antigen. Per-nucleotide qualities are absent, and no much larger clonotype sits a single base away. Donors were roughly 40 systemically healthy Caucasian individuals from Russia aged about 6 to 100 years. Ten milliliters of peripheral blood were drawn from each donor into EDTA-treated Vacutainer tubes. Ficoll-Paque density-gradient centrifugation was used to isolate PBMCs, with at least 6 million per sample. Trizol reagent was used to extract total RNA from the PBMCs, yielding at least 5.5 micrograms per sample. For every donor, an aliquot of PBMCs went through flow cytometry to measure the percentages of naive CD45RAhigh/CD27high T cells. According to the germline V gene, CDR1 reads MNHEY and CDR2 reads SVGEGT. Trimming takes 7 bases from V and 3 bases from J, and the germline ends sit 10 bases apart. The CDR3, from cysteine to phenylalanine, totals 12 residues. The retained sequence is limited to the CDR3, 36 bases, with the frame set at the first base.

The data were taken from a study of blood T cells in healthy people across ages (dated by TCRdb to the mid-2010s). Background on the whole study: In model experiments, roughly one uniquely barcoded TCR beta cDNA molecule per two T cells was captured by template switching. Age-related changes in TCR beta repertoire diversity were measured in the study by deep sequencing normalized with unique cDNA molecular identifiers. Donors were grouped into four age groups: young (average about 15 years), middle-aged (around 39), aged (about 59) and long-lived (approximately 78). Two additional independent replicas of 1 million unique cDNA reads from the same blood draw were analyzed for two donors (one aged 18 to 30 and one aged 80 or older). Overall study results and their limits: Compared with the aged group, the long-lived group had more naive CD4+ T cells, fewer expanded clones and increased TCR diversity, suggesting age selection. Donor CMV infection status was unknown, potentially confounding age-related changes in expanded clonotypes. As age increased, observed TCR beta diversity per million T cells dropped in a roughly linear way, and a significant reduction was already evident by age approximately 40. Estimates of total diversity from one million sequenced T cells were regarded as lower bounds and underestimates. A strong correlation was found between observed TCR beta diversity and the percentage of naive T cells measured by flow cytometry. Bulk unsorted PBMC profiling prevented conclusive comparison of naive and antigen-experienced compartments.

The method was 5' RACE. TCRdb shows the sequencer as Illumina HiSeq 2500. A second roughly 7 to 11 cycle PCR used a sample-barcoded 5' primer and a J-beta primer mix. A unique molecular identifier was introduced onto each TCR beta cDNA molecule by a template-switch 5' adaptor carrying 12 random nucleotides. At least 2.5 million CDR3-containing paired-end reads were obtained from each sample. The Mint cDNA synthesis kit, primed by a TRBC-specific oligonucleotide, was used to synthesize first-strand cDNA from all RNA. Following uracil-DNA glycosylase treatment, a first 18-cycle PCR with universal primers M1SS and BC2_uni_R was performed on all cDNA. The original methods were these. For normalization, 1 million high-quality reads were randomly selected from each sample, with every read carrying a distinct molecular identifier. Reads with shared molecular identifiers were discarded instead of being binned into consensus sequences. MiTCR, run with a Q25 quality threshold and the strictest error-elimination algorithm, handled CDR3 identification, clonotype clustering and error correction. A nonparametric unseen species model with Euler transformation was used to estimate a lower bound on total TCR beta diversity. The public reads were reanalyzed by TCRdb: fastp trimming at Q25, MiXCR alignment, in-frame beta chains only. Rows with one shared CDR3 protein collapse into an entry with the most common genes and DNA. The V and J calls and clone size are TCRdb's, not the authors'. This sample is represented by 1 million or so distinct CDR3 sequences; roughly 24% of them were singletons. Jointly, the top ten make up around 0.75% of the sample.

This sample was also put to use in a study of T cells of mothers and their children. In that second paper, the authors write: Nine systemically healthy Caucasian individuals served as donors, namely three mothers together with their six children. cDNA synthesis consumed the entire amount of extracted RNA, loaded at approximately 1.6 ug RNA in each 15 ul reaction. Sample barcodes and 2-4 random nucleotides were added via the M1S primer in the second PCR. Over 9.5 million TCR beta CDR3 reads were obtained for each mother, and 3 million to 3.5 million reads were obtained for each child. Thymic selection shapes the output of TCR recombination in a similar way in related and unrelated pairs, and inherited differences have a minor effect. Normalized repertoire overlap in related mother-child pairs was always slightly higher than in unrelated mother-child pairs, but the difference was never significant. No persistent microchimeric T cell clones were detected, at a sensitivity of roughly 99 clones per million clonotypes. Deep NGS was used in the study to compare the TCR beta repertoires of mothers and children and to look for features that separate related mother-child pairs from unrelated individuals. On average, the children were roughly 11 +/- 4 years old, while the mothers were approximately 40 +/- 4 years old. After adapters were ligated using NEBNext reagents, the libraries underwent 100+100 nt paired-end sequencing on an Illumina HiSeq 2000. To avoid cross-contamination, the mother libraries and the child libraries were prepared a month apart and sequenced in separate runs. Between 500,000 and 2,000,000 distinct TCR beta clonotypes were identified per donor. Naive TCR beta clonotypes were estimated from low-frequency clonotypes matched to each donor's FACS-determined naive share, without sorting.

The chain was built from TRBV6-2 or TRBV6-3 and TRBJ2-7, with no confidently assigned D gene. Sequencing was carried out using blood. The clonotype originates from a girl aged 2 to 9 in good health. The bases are TGTGCCAGCACCGAGTGGGGCTACGAGCAGTACTTC. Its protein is CASTEWGYEQYF.